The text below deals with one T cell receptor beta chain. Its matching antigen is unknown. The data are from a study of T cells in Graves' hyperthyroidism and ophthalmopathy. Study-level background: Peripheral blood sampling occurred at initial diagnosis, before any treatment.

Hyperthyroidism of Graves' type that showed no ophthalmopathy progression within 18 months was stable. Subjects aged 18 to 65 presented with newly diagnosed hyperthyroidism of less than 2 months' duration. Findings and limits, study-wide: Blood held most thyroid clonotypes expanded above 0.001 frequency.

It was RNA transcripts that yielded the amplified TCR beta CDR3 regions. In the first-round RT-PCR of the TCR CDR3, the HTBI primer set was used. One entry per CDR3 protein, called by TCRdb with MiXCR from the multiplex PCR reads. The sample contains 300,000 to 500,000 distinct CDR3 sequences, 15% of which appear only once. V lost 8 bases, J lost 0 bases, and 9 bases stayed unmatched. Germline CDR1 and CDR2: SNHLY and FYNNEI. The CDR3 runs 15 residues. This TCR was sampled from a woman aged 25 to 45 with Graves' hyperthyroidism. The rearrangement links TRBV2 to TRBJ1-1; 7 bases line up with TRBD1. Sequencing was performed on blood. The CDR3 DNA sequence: TGTGCCAGCGGCCTCAGGGGGTACATGAACACTGAAGCTTTCTTT. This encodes CASGLRGYMNTEAFF. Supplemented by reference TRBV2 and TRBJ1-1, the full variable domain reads EPEVTQTPSHQVTQMGQEVILRCVPISNHLYFYWYRQILGQKVEFLVSFYNNEISEKSEIFDDQFSVERPDGSNFTLKIRSTKLEDSAMYFCASGLRGYMNTEAFFGQGTRLTVV.